The subject of this entry is one T cell receptor beta chain. Its antigen is not known. The junction departs from the called germline gene at one end, perhaps through a read error. This CDR3 comprises 14 residues. Germline CDR1 reads MDHEN; CDR2 reads SYDVKM. These data come from a study of cytomegalovirus exposure and HLA in healthy donors. Study outcomes and limitations: Presence/absence results assume similar sequencing depth per donor, which may not hold.

13 Jbeta primers and 60 Vbeta primers were used for the PCR. TCRdb's copy holds only in-frame clones and misses some; the assay was immunoSEQ multiplex PCR. The repertoire holds around 140,000 clones, with approximately 80% as singletons. The clonotype comes from a female donor in good health and CMV-seronegative. The V gene is TRBV28, the J gene TRBJ1-2; maybe TRBD1 (5 bases). Material: PBMCs. DNA of the CDR3: TGTGCCAGCAGTTCCGCGCCGGGACTAAAAGGCTACCCCTTC. It codes for CASSSAPGLKGYPF.